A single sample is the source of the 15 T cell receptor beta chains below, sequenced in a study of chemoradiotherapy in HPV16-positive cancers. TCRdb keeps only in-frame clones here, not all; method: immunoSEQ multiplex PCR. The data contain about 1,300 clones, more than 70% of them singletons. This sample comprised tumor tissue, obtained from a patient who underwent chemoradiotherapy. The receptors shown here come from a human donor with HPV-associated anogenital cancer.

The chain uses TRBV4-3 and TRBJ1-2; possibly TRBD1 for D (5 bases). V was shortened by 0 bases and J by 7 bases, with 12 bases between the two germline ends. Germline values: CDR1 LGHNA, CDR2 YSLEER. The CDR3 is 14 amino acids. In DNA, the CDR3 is TGCGCCAGCAGCCAAGATGGCAAGGGACGTGGCTACACCTTC. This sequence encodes CASSQDGKGRGYTF.

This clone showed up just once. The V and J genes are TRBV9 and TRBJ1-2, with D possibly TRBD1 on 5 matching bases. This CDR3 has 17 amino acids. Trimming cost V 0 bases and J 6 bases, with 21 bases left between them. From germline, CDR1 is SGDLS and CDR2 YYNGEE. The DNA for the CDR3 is TGTGCCAGCAGCGTAGGGGCAACAGGCAAGTCACCCGATGGCTACACCTTC. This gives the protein CASSVGATGKSPDGYTF.

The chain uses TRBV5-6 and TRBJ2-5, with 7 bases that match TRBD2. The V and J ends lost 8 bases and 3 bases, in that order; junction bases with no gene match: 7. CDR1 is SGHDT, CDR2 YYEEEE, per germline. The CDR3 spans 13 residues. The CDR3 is CASKEAGKETQYF. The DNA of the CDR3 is TGTGCCAGTAAAGAAGCGGGAAAAGAGACCCAGTACTTC.

In nucleotides, the CDR3 is TGTGCCAGCAGTGGCCGGGACAGCGAAGCACCTTGGGGTGAAAAACTGTTTTTT. It yields the protein CASSGRDSEAPWGEKLFF. V usage is TRBV28 and J usage is TRBJ1-4; 7 bases map to TRBD1. CDR1 and CDR2 (germline): MDHEN, SYDVKM. The CDR3 runs to 18 residues. V lost 5 bases, J lost 7 bases, and 19 bases stayed unmatched. Full variable domain (rest looked up from reference TRBV28 and TRBJ1-4): DVKVTQSSRYLVKRTGEKVFLECVQDMDHENMFWYRQDPGLGLRLIYFSYDVKMKEKGDIPEGYSVSREKKERFSLILESASTNQTSMYLCASSGRDSEAPWGEKLFFGSGTQLSVL.

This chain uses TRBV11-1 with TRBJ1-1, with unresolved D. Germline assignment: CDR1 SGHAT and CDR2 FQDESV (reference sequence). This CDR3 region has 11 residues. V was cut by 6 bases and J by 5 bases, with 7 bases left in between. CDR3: CASRGWTEAFF. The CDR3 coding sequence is TGTGCCAGCAGAGGGTGGACTGAAGCTTTCTTT.

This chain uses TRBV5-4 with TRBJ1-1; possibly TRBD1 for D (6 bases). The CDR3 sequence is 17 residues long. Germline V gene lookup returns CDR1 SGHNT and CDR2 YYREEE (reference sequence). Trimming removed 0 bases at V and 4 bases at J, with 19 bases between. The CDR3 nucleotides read TGTGCCAGCAGCTTGGGGGGCGACAGGTTCTTTGGCACTGAAGCTTTCTTT. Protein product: CASSLGGDRFFGTEAFF.

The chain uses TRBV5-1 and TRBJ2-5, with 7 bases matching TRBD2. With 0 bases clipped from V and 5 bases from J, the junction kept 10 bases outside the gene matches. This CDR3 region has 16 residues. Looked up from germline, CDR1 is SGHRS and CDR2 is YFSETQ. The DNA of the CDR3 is TGCGCCAGCAGCTTGGCTGCGGGAGTGAGTTTGGAGACCCAGTACTTC. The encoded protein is CASSLAAGVSLETQYF.

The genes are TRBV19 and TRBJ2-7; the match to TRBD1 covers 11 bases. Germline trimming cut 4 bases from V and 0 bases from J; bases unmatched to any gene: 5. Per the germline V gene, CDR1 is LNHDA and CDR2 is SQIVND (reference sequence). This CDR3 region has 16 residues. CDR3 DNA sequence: TGTGCCAGTAGTAGAGCCGGACAGGGGGCCTCCTACGAGCAGTACTTC. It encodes CASSRAGQGASYEQYF.

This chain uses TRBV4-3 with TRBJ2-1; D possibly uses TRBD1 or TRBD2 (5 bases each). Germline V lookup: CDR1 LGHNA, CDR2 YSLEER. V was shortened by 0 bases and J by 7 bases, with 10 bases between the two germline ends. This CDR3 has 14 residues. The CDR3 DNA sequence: TGCGCCAGCAGCCAAGATCCGGGGCCTAATGAGCAGTTCTTC. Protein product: CASSQDPGPNEQFF.

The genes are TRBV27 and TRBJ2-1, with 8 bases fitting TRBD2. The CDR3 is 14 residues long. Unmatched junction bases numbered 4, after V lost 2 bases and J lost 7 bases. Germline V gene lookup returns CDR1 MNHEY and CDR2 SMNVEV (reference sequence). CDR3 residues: CASSLTGRVNEQFF. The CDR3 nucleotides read TGTGCCAGCAGTTTAACCGGGAGGGTAAATGAGCAGTTCTTC.

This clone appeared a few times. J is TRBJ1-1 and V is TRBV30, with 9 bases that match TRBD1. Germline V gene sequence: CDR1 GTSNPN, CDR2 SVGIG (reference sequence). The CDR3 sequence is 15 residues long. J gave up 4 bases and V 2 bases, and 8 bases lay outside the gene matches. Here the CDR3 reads CAWSTLTGGSTEAFF. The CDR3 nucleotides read TGTGCCTGGAGTACCCTGACAGGGGGGAGCACTGAAGCTTTCTTT.

DNA for the CDR3: TGTGCCAGCAGTTACTCGAGTCCCGAAACAGCCATATATTTT. Protein product: CASSYSSPETAIYF. The chain joins TRBV6-6 to TRBJ1-3; no definite D call. Germline lookup yields CDR1 MNHNY and CDR2 SVGAGI (reference sequence). This CDR3 is built from 14 residues. Trimming cost V 0 bases and J 11 bases, with 14 bases left between them.

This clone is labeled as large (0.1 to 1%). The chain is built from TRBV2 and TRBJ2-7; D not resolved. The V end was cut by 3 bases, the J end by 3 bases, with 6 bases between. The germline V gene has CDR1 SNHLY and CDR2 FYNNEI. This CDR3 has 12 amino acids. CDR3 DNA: TGTGCCAGCAGTGACGGGCACTACGAGCAGTACTTC. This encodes CASSDGHYEQYF.

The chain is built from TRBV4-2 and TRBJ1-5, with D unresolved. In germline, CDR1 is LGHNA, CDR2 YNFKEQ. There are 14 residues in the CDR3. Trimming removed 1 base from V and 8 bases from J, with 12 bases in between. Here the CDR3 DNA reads TGTGCCAGCAGCCAAGTGGAGTCGGTGGAGCCCCAGCATTTT. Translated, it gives CASSQVESVEPQHF.

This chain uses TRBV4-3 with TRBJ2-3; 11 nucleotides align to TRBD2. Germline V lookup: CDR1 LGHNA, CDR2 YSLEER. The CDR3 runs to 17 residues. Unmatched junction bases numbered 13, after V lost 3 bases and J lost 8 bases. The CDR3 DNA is TGCGCCAGCAGCCAGCGACTAGCGGGAAGTTCACGTGTTACGCAGTATTTT. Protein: CASSQRLAGSSRVTQYF.